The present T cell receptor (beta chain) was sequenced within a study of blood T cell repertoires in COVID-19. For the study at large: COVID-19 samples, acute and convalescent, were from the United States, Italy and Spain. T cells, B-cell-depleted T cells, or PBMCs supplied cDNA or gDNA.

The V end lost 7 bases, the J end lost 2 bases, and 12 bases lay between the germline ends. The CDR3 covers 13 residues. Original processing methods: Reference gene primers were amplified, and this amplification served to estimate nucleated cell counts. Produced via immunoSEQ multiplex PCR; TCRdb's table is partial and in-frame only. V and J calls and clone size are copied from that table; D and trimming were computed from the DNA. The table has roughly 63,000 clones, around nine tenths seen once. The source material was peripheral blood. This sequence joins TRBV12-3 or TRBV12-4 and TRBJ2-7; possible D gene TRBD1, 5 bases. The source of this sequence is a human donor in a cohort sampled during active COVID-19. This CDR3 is CASKNGHTYEQYF. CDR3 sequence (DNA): TGTGCCAGCAAAAACGGACATACCTACGAGCAGTACTTC.